This T cell receptor (beta chain) was recorded in a study of molecular identifiers for immune sequencing clone quantification. MiXCR, applied by TCRdb to the PCR reads, yields one record per CDR3 protein. The profile shows 460,000 or so distinct CDR3 sequences, over 20% of them singletons. This clonotype was seen at least ten times. Germline V gene lookup returns CDR1 SGHTA and CDR2 FQGNSA. The CDR3 extends over 17 amino acids. V lost 1 base to trimming and J lost 0 bases, with 10 bases between them. The sequence derives from a human donor in good health. Some libraries in this study had Jurkat cell RNA spiked in. Material: naive CD8+ T cells from blood, with Jurkat cell RNA spiked in. Subset indicated: FACS-sorted CD8+CD4-CCR7+CD45RA+ naive T cells. V and J are TRBV7-2 and TRBJ2-6; D remains unclear. This CDR3 reads CASSLDGRPSGANVLTF. CDR3 DNA: TGTGCCAGCAGCTTAGACGGCAGGCCCTCTGGGGCCAACGTCCTGACTTTC.